These 14 T cell receptor beta chains were sequenced from one sample in a study of blood T cell repertoires in COVID-19. Measured with immunoSEQ multiplex PCR; TCRdb has only the in-frame clones, and not every one. The table has more than 150,000 clones, more than 75% seen once. The sample consisted of peripheral blood. The receptors were gathered from a man aged 35 to 55 with active or convalescent COVID-19.

This chain connects TRBV7-2 to TRBJ1-4, with D tentatively TRBD1 (5 bases). This CDR3 comprises 15 residues. V was pared by 1 base and J by 4 bases, with 10 bases between. Germline V gives CDR1 SGHTA, CDR2 FQGNSA. CDR3 sequence reads: CASSLGQPINEKLFF. In nucleotides, the CDR3 is TGTGCCAGCAGCTTAGGACAGCCCATTAATGAAAAACTGTTTTTT.

The chain combines TRBV7-2 with TRBJ1-5, with D possibly TRBD1 on 5 matching bases. Trimming took 0 bases from V and 6 from J, leaving 12 bases between them. Per germline, CDR1 SGHTA and CDR2 FQGNSA. This CDR3 spans 15 amino acids. CDR3 nucleotides: TGTGCCAGCAGCTTAGCTCAGACAGAATCTCAGCCCCAGCATTTT. It translates to CASSLAQTESQPQHF.

The CDR3 reads CASSPRPGQSSGNTIYF. The DNA for the CDR3 is TGTGCCAGCTCACCTCGGCCAGGGCAAAGCTCTGGAAACACCATATATTTT. V and J are TRBV18 and TRBJ1-3; D is possibly TRBD1 (5 bases). The CDR3 totals 17 residues. Looked up from germline, CDR1 is KGHSH and CDR2 is LQKENI. The V and J ends lost 3 bases and 0 bases respectively, with 15 bases between them.

This clone has only a few counts. In DNA, the CDR3 is TGTGCCTGGAGTGGACAGGGACCCCAGCATTTT. It codes for CAWSGQGPQHF. J is TRBJ1-5 and V is TRBV30, with TRBD1 matching 7 bases. CDR1 is GTSNPN, CDR2 SVGIG, per germline (reference sequence). CDR3 length: 11 amino acids. V dropped 1 base and J dropped 10; count of bases not matched to a gene: 1.

The chain carries TRBV3-1 (or the pseudogene TRBV3-2) and TRBJ2-2; no definite D call. Trimming stripped 4 bases from V and 8 bases from J, with 8 bases between. There are 12 residues in the CDR3. The V gene's germline CDR1 is LGHDT and CDR2 YNNKEL (reference sequence). CDR3 sequence reads: CASSPLAGELFF. Here the CDR3 DNA reads TGTGCCAGCAGCCCCCTGGCTGGGGAGCTGTTTTTT.

The chain recombines TRBV19 with TRBJ1-5; maybe TRBD1 (6 bases). Trimming shortened V by 3 bases and J by 2 bases, and 11 bases separated the two germline ends. The CDR3 length is 15 residues. The germline V gene has CDR1 LNHDA and CDR2 SQIVND (reference sequence). CDR3: CASSIEGVGNQPQHF. The CDR3 bases are TGTGCCAGTAGTATTGAGGGGGTCGGCAATCAGCCCCAGCATTTT.

V gene TRBV15 combines with J gene TRBJ1-3; D possibly corresponds to TRBD1 (5 bases). The CDR3 runs to 16 residues. The germline gives CDR1 LNHNV, CDR2 YYDKDF (reference sequence). V gave up 4 bases and J gave up 8 bases, with 21 bases separating them. The CDR3 DNA follows: TGTGCCACCAGCATAGGAGACAGACCGAAAGGAGACACCATATATTTT. Translating gives CATSIGDRPKGDTIYF.

DNA of the CDR3: TGTGCCAGCAGCTTAGAGGGACAGACCGGGAAAGCTTTCTTT. Protein product: CASSLEGQTGKAFF. The rearrangement uses TRBV11-3 and TRBJ1-1; TRBD1 matches at 7 bases. CDR1 SGHNT and CDR2 YENEEA come from the germline V gene. V was clipped by 0 bases and J by 9 bases; unmatched bases: 7. This CDR3 contains 14 residues.

V usage is TRBV3-1 (or the pseudogene TRBV3-2) and J usage is TRBJ1-5; 8 bases are a match to TRBD1. The germline V gene encodes CDR1 LGHDT and CDR2 YNNKEL (reference sequence). This CDR3 is built from 21 residues. The J segment lost 2 bases and the V segment lost 0 bases, leaving 18 bases of the junction unmatched. The CDR3 sequence: CASSQEAQNGTGRLGNQPQHF. The CDR3 DNA is TGTGCCAGCAGCCAAGAAGCCCAAAACGGGACAGGAAGGCTGGGCAATCAGCCCCAGCATTTT.

V and J are TRBV28 and TRBJ2-5; 8 positions agree with TRBD1. Per germline, CDR1 MDHEN and CDR2 SYDVKM. The J segment lost 5 bases and the V segment lost 6 bases, leaving 8 bases of the junction unmatched. The CDR3 sequence is 14 residues long. Here the CDR3 reads CASRWTGRTETQYF. The CDR3 DNA reads TGTGCCAGCAGGTGGACAGGGAGGACGGAGACCCAGTACTTC.

The chain is built from TRBV12-5 and TRBJ2-1; tentative D call: TRBD1 (5 bases). The length of the CDR3 is 16 residues. CDR1 and CDR2 from the germline V gene are LGHNT and FRNRAP. The V gene lost 1 base and the J gene lost 0 bases, with 10 bases spanning the gap. The CDR3 DNA reads TGTGCTAGTGGTTTGGGACAGTCTCGCTCCTACAATGAGCAGTTCTTC. This gives the protein CASGLGQSRSYNEQFF.

The chain recombines TRBV15 with TRBJ2-3; 11 bases agree with TRBD2. The germline gives CDR1 LNHNV, CDR2 YYDKDF (reference sequence). The CDR3 length is 17 residues. V dropped 0 bases and J dropped 1; count of bases not matched to a gene: 3. CDR3 DNA sequence: TGTGCCACCAGCAGAGATCTACTAGCGGGGGGCACAGATACGCAGTATTTT. It encodes CATSRDLLAGGTDTQYF.

The CDR3 DNA follows: TGTGCCAGCAGCTCAACGGGACTAGCGTCCAATGAGCAGTTCTTC. This translates into CASSSTGLASNEQFF. The chain employs TRBV7-2 and TRBJ2-1; 10 bases match TRBD2. J was trimmed by 6 bases and V by 4 bases; bases with no gene match: 6. The CDR3 is made up of 15 amino acids. The germline V gene encodes CDR1 SGHTA and CDR2 FQGNSA.

V usage is TRBV10-3 and J usage is TRBJ1-1, with D uncertain. The CDR3 loop spans 12 amino acids. Per germline, CDR1 ENHRY and CDR2 SYGVKD. V lost 11 bases to trimming and J lost 6 bases, with 16 bases between them. The CDR3 here is CAPRAGGAEAFF. The CDR3 DNA follows: TGTGCCCCAAGAGCGGGTGGCGCTGAAGCTTTCTTT.